The rows below give T cell receptor beta chains drawn from one sample of a study of low-dose radiotherapy and immunotherapy resistance in tumors. TCRdb called the reads again in MiXCR, with one record for every CDR3 protein. Of some 88,000 distinct CDR3 sequences in the sample, under 10% were seen once. This material consisted of PBMCs, taken before treatment. The receptors come from a male donor with prostate cancer. The conserved cysteine and the conserved F or W are not part of the CDR3 here. A D gene is named only where the DNA matches it firmly.

length: 12; V: TRBV5-1; D: -; CDR3: ASSENSGAYEQY
length: 10; V: TRBV28; D: -; CDR3: ASSSPRARHS
length: 12; V: TRBV30; D: TRBD2; CDR3: AWNAGDFYNEQF
length: 14; V: TRBV28; D: -; CDR3: ASSLFPSSGANVLT
length: 15; V: TRBV28; D: -; CDR3: ASSFLYPLDSGNTIY
length: 14; V: TRBV20-1; D: TRBD1; CDR3: SARQPGTGDQNIQY
length: 14; V: TRBV28; D: TRBD2; CDR3: ASSLGGLASYNEQF
length: 14; V: TRBV6-5; D: TRBD1; CDR3: ASSFAWTGPNEKLF
length: 12; V: TRBV5-4; D: -; CDR3: ASSLGNMNTEAF
length: 10; V: TRBV30; D: -; CDR3: AWSVTPETQY
length: 13; V: TRBV7-3; D: TRBD2; CDR3: ASSLTREGGNEQF
length: 13; V: TRBV10-3; D: TRBD1; CDR3: AISSPGQTYNEQF
length: 13; V: TRBV29-1; D: TRBD1; CDR3: SVALDRGNNSPLH
length: 14; V: TRBV11-2; D: TRBD1; CDR3: ASSSLAGQQNTEAF
length: 15; V: TRBV7-9; D: -; CDR3: ASSLLNGGRSYNEQF
length: 11; V: TRBV28; D: -; CDR3: ASQTDVTYEQY
length: 11; V: TRBV7-2; D: TRBD1; CDR3: ASSSLTGPWQY
length: 11; V: TRBV7-2; D: -; CDR3: ASSFTGAGPQH
length: 11; V: TRBV28; D: -; CDR3: ASKGQLTDTQY
length: 10; V: TRBV20-1; D: TRBD2; CDR3: SSLSGSDEQF
length: 11; V: TRBV20-1; D: -; CDR3: SARLNRNQPQH
length: 10; V: TRBV29-1; D: -; CDR3: SVEFAGVEQY
length: 13; V: TRBV7-2; D: -; CDR3: ASSSLQGGIAEAF
length: 12; V: TRBV5-1; D: -; CDR3: ASSLTGRGTEAF
length: 11; V: TRBV30; D: TRBD2; CDR3: AWSGLAAYEQY
length: 11; V: TRBV30; D: TRBD2; CDR3: AWSVGGRREQY
length: 14; V: TRBV7-2; D: TRBD2; CDR3: ASSYGLAEAYNEQF
length: 14; V: TRBV7-2; D: -; CDR3: ASSLGLSSYNSPLH
length: 13; V: TRBV30; D: -; CDR3: AWSVGAGLQETQY
length: 14; V: TRBV20-1; D: TRBD1; CDR3: SASSGQGAGANVLT
length: 17; V: TRBV20-1; D: -; CDR3: SASGGQGQAGGPSNIQY
length: 9; V: TRBV20-1; D: -; CDR3: SAPDQETQY
length: 12; V: TRBV20-1; D: TRBD2; CDR3: SAKDGRTYNEQF
length: 14; V: TRBV7-2; D: -; CDR3: ASSLVSRSSYNEQF
length: 8; V: TRBV29-1; D: -; CDR3: SVPSTEQF
length: 12; V: TRBV6-6; D: -; CDR3: ASSYGHSNYGYT
length: 10; V: TRBV29-1; D: -; CDR3: SVGSLYNEQF
length: 13; V: TRBV4-3; D: TRBD1; CDR3: ASSQQGASYNEQF
length: 8; V: TRBV20-1; D: -; CDR3: SARSGGQY
length: 12; V: TRBV19; D: TRBD2; CDR3: ASIETSGSHEQY
length: 13; V: TRBV11-2; D: -; CDR3: ASSLDLTVYSPLH
length: 10; V: TRBV7-9; D: TRBD2; CDR3: ASSWGGAEQY
length: 12; V: TRBV20-1; D: -; CDR3: SPLGVSSTDTQY
length: 13; V: TRBV9; D: -; CDR3: ASSRQNTENYGYT
length: 14; V: TRBV5-4; D: TRBD2; CDR3: ASSPLAGTGVNEQF
length: 13; V: TRBV5-1; D: TRBD2; CDR3: ASSAQTSGTDTQY
length: 9; V: TRBV5-1; D: -; CDR3: ASSVDTEAF
length: 13; V: TRBV5-5; D: -; CDR3: ASSPGSGNTGELF
length: 14; V: TRBV5-5; D: TRBD1; CDR3: ASSLDPGTGRVGYT